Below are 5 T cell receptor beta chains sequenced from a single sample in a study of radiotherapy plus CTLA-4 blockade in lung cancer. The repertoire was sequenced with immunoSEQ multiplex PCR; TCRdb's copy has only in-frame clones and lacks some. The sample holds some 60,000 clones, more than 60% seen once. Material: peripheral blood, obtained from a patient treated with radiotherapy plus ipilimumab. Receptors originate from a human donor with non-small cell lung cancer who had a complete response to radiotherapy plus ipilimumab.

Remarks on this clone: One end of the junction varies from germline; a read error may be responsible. CDR3 in amino acids: CASSIQGSSYNEQFF. In DNA, the CDR3 is TGTGCTAGCAGCATACAGGGGAGCTCCTACAATGAGCAGTTCTTC. This chain links TRBV7-7 with TRBJ2-1, with TRBD1 matching over 7 bases. CDR3 length: 15 residues. In germline, CDR1 is SSHAT, CDR2 FNYEAQ (reference sequence).

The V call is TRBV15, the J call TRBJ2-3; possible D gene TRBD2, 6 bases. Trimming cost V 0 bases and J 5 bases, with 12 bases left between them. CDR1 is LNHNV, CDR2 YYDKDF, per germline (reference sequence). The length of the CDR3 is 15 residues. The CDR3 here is CATSRDGRREDTQYF. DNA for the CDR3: TGTGCCACCAGCAGAGATGGGAGGAGAGAAGATACGCAGTATTTT.

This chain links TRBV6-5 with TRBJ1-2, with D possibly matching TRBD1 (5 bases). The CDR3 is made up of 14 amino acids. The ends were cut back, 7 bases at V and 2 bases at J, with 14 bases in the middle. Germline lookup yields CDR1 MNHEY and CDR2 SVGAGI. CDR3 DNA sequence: TGTGCCAGCACGGGAGGGGAGGCGAACTATGGCTACACCTTC. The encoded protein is CASTGGEANYGYTF.

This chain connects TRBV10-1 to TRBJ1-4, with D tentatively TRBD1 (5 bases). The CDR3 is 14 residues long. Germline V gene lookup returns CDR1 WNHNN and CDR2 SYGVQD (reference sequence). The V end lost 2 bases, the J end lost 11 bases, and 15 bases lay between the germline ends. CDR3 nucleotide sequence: TGCGCCAGCAGTGAGCGGCCCGGGGGTGACAAACTGTTTTTT. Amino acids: CASSERPGGDKLFF.

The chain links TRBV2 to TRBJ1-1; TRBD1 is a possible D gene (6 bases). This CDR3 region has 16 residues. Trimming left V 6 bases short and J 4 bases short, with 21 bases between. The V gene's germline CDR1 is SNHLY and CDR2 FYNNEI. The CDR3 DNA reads TGTGCCAGCAGAAACAGGGCTCTAACCCTGGGCACTGAAGCTTTCTTT. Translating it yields CASRNRALTLGTEAFF.